What follows is one TCR beta chain and its context. This entry belongs to a study of PD-L1 blockade in urothelial cancer. Pretreatment and on-treatment samples were taken, numbering 1 to 8 per patient. Measured with immunoSEQ multiplex PCR; TCRdb has only the in-frame clones, and not every one. The sample holds about 44,000 clones; 82% are singletons and the top ten take 3.2%. The CDR3 totals 14 residues. Per the germline V gene, CDR1 is LNHNV and CDR2 is YYDKDF (reference sequence). V gave up 4 bases and J gave up 7 bases; unmatched junction bases: 6. The J gene is TRBJ2-1, the V gene TRBV15; 8 nucleotides agree with TRBD1. Sequenced here: PBMCs, sampled around atezolizumab (anti-PD-L1) treatment. This receptor was taken from a man between 65 and 80 years old with urothelial cancer. CDR3 region: CATSKGQEGNEQFF. DNA of the CDR3: TGTGCCACCAGCAAGGGACAGGAGGGGAATGAGCAGTTCTTC.